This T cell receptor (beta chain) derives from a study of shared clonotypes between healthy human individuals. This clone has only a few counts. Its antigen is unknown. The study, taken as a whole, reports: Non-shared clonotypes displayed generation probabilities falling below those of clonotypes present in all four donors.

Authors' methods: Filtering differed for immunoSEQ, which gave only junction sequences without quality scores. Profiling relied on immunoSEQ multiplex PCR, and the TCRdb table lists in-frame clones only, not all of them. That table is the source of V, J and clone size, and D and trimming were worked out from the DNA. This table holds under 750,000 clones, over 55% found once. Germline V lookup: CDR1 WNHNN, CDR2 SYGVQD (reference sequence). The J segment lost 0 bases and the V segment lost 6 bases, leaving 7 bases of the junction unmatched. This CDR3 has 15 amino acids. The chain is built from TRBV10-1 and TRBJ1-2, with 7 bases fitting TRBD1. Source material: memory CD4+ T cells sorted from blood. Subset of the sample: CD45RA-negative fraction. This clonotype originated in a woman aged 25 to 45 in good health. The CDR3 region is CASRGDRSTNYGYTF. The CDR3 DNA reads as TGCGCCAGCAGGGGGGACAGATCCACTAACTATGGCTACACCTTC.